The clone carrying this TCR beta chain has just a few counts. The antigen remains undetermined. This entry belongs to a study of Graves' ophthalmopathy and Graves' hyperthyroidism. Study-wide findings and caveats: Sensitivity reached 55% to 71% and specificity about 72% when the model predicted ophthalmopathy progression.

The stable label applied to hyperthyroidism with no ophthalmopathy within 18 months of follow-up. Diagnosis relied on clinical symptoms, serum thyroxine, TRAb, thyroid ultrasound and orbital computed tomography. As the template, RNA transcripts were used to amplify TCR beta CDR3 regions. After a first-round RT-PCR with HTBI primers, a second-round multiplex PCR was run. Each CDR3 protein is one row after TCRdb ran MiXCR on the multiplex PCR reads. In the table there are roughly 350,000 distinct CDR3 sequences, approximately 18% of which are singletons. Per germline, CDR1 SGHNT and CDR2 YYREEE (reference sequence). Trimming shortened V by 0 bases and J by 2 bases, and 12 bases separated the two germline ends. The CDR3 extends over 15 amino acids.

The chain combines TRBV5-4 with TRBJ2-7, with D possibly matching TRBD2 (6 bases). Sequences were obtained from peripheral blood. This TCR was recovered from an adult woman with stable Graves' hyperthyroidism. Here the CDR3 reads CASSLAGGSPYEQYF. In DNA, the CDR3 is TGTGCCAGCAGCTTGGCTGGGGGGAGCCCCTACGAGCAGTACTTC.